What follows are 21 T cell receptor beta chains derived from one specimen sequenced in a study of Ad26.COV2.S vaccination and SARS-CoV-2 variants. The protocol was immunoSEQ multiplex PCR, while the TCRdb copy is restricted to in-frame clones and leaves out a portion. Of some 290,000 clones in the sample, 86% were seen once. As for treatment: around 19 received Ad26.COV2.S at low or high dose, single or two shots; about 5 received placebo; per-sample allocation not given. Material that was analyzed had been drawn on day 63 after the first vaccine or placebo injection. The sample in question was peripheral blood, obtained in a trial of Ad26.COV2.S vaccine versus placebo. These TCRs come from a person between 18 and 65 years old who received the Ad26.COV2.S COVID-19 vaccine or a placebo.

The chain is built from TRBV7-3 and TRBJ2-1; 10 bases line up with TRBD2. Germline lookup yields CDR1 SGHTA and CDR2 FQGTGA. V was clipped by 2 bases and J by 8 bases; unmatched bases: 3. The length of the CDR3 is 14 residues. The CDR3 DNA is TGTGCCAGCAGCTTAGGGACTAGCGCTGATGAGCAGTTCTTC. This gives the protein CASSLGTSADEQFF.

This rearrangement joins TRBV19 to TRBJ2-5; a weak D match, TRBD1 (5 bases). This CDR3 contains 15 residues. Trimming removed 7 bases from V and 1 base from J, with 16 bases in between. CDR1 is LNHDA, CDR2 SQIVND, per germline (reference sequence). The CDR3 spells CASTPSGAVQETQYF. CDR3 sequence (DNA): TGTGCCAGTACCCCGAGTGGGGCAGTCCAAGAGACCCAGTACTTC. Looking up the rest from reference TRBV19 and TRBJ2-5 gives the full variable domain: DGGITQSPKYLFRKEGQNVTLSCEQNLNHDAMYWYRQDPGQGLRLIYYSQIVNDFQKGDIAEGYSVSREKKESFPLTVTSAQKNPTAFYLCASTPSGAVQETQYFGPGTRLLVL.

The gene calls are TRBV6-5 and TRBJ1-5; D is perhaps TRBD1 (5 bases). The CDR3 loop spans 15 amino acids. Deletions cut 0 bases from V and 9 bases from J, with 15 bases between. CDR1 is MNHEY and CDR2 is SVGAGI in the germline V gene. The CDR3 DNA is TGTGCCAGCAGTTACTCGAACGGGGGATCCGGGCCCCAGCATTTT. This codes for CASSYSNGGSGPQHF.

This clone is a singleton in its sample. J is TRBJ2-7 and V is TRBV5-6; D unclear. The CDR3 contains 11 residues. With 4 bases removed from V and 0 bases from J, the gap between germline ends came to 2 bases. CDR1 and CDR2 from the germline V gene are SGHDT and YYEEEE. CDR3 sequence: CASSNSYEQYF. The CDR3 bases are TGTGCCAGCAGCAACTCCTACGAGCAGTACTTC.

CDR3 sequence (DNA): TGCGCCAGCAGCCAAGAGGGATGGGACTCGGGCTACGAGCAGTACTTC. Residues: CASSQEGWDSGYEQYF. The chain recombines TRBV4-1 with TRBJ2-7; weak D call: TRBD2 (6 bases). The CDR3 is made up of 16 amino acids. V lost 0 bases, J lost 3 bases, and 15 bases lay in between. Germline V gene data show CDR1 as MGHRA and CDR2 as YSYEKL.

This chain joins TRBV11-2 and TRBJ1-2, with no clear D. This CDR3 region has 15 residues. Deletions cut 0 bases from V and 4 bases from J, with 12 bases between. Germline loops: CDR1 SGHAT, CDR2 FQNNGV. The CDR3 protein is CASSLDLGRAYGYTF. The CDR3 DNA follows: TGTGCCAGCAGCTTAGATCTAGGCAGAGCCTATGGCTACACCTTC. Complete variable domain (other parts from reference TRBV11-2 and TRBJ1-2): EAGVAQSPRYKIIEKRQSVAFWCNPISGHATLYWYQQILGQGPKLLIQFQNNGVVDDSQLPKDRFSAERLKGVDSTLKIQPAKLEDSAVYLCASSLDLGRAYGYTFGSGTRLTVV.

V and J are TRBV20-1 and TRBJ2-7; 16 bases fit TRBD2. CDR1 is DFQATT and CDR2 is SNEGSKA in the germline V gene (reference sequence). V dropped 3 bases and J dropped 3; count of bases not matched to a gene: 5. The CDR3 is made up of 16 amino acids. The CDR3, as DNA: TGCAGTGCTAGTGGAGGGACTAGCGGGGGGGGCTACGAGCAGTACTTC. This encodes CSASGGTSGGGYEQYF.

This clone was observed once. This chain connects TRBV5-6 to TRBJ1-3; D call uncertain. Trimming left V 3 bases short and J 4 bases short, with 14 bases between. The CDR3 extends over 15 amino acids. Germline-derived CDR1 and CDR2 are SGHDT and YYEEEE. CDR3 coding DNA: TGTGCCAGCAGCTCTAACAGAAATGAGGGAAACACCATATATTTT. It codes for CASSSNRNEGNTIYF.

In DNA, the CDR3 is TGTGCCAGCAGTTACTCCCAACTCCAAGAGACCCAGTACTTC. Protein product: CASSYSQLQETQYF. The V and J genes are TRBV6-5 and TRBJ2-5, with no clear D. The V end was cut by 0 bases, the J end by 1 base, with 6 bases between. The germline V gene encodes CDR1 MNHEY and CDR2 SVGAGI. This CDR3 spans 14 amino acids.

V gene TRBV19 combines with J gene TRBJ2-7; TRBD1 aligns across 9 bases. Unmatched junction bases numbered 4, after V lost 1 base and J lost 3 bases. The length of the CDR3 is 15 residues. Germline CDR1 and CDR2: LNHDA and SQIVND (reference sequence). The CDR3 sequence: CASSIVTGGNYEQYF. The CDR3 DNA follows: TGTGCCAGTAGTATAGTGACAGGGGGTAACTACGAGCAGTACTTC.

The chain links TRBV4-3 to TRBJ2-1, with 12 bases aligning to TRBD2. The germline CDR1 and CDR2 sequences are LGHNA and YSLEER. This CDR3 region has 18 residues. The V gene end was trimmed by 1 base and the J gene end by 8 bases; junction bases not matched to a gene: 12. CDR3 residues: CASSQARLAGADIDEQFF. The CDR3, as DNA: TGCGCCAGCAGCCAAGCCAGACTAGCGGGGGCCGATATCGATGAGCAGTTCTTC.

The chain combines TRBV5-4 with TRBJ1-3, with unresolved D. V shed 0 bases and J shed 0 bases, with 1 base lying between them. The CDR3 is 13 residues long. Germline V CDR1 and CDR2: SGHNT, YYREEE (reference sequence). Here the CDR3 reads CASSLDSGNTIYF. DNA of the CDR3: TGTGCCAGCAGCTTGGACTCTGGAAACACCATATATTTT.

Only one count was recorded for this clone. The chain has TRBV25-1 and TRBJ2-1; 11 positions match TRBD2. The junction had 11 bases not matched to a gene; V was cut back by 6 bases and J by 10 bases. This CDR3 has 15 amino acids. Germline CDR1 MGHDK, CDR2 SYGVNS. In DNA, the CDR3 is TGTGCCAGCAGCAAGCTAGCGGGGGGTTCGTGGGAGCAGTTCTTC. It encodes CASSKLAGGSWEQFF.

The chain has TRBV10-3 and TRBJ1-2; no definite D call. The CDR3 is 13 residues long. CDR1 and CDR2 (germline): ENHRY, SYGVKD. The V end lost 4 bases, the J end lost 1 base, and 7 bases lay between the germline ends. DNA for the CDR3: TGTGCCATCAGTGTAGATATTAACTATGGCTACACCTTC. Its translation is CAISVDINYGYTF.

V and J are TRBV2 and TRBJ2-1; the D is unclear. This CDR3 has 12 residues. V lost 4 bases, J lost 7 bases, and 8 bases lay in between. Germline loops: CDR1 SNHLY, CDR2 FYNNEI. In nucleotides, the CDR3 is TGTGCCAGCAGTGCTGTACGTAATGAGCAGTTCTTC. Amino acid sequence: CASSAVRNEQFF. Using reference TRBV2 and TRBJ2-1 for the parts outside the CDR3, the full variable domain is EPEVTQTPSHQVTQMGQEVILRCVPISNHLYFYWYRQILGQKVEFLVSFYNNEISEKSEIFDDQFSVERPDGSNFTLKIRSTKLEDSAMYFCASSAVRNEQFFGPGTRLTVL.

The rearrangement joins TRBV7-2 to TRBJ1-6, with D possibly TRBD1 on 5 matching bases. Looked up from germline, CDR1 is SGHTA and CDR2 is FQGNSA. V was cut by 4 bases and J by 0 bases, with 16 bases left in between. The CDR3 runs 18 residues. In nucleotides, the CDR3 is TGTGCCAGCAGCTCGAGCCCCTACAGGAGCTCCTATAATTCACCCCTCCACTTT. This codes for CASSSSPYRSSYNSPLHF.

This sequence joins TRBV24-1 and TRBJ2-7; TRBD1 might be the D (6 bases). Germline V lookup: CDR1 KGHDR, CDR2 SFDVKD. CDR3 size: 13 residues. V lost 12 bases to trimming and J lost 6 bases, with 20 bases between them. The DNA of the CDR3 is TGTGCCTCTCAACCGGGACATCTAACCGAGCAGTACTTC. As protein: CASQPGHLTEQYF.

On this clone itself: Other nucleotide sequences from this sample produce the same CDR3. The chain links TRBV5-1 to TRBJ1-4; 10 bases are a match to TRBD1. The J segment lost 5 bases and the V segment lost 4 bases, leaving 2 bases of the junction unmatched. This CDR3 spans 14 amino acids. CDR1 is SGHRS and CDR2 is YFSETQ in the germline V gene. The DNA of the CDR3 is TGCGCCAGCAGCCTGGGACAGGGGAATGAAAAACTGTTTTTT. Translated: CASSLGQGNEKLFF.

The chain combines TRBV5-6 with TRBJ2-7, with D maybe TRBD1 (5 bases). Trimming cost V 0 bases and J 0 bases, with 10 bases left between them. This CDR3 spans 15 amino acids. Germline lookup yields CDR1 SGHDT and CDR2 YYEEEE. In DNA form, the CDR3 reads TGTGCCAGCAGCTTGGCTTCAGGGCACTCCTACGAGCAGTACTTC. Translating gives CASSLASGHSYEQYF.

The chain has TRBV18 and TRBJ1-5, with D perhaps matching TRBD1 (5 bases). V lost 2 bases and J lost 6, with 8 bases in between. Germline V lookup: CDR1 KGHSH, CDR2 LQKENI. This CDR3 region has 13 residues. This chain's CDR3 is CASSPGQTQPQHF. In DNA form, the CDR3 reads TGTGCCAGCTCACCAGGACAAACTCAGCCCCAGCATTTT.

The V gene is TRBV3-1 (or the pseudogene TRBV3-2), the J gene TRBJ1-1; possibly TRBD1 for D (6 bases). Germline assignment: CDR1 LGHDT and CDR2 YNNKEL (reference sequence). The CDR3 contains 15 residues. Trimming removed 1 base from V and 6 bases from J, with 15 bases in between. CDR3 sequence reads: CASSQGLGGHAEAFF. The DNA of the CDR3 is TGTGCCAGCAGCCAAGGTTTAGGGGGGCACGCTGAAGCTTTCTTT.